This T cell receptor beta chain was identified in a study of blood T cell repertoires in COVID-19. The CDR3 runs 13 residues. Trimming removed 2 bases at V and 3 bases at J, with 8 bases between. Germline values: CDR1 SGHRS, CDR2 YFSETQ. TCRdb's table, derived via immunoSEQ multiplex PCR, lists solely in-frame clones and lacks some. This sample has 650,000 to 800,000 clones; about 90% occur once, and the top ten carry approximately 0.25%. This chain joins TRBV5-1 and TRBJ1-1; D ambiguous. The receptor's source is a woman between 18 and 29 years old with acute or convalescent COVID-19. What was sequenced was peripheral blood. Here the CDR3 DNA reads TGCGCCAGCAGCTTAAAGGACTACACTGAAGCTTTCTTT. Its translation is CASSLKDYTEAFF.